The entry below gives a single TCR beta chain sequence along with its context. The antigen is undetermined. The entry originates in a study of shared clonotypes between healthy human individuals. Study details: Three men and a couple of women, aged 18 to 49, were donors.

Findings and caveats of the study: Shared clonotypes: approximately 5.3% naive CD4, 3% to 3.5% naive CD8, roughly 2.2% memory CD4, over 0.3% memory CD8. Rarefaction analysis demonstrated incomplete sorted-subset sequencing notwithstanding large depth.

The CDR3 is 16 amino acids. V was cut by 7 bases and J by 4 bases, with 19 bases left in between. CDR1 is MNHEY, CDR2 SMNVEV, per germline (reference sequence). CD45RO negativity and positive selection for CCR7 defined naive CD8 cells, a population that excluded terminally differentiated effector memory CD45RA+ cells. TCRdb's table, derived via immunoSEQ multiplex PCR, lists solely in-frame clones and lacks some. The repertoire has about 800,000 clones, about 96% of them found once; the top ten carry approximately 0.2%. The gene calls are TRBV27 and TRBJ2-2; possibly TRBD1 for D (6 bases). Sequenced: naive CD8+ T cells sorted from blood. This clonotype originated in a young man in good health. Here the CDR3 reads CASTSLPPGVTGELFF. CDR3 nucleotides: TGTGCCAGCACGAGCCTGCCCCCAGGGGTCACCGGGGAGCTGTTTTTT.